This paragraph reports one T cell receptor (beta chain). Its antigen is as yet unknown. These data belong to a study of T cell responses to AZD1222 COVID-19 vaccine. Notes on the study in general: Spike-specific TCR depth and breadth grew after two AZD1222 doses.

CDR1 SGHVS and CDR2 FNYEAQ come from the germline V gene. V dropped 1 base and J dropped 4; count of bases not matched to a gene: 3. CDR3 size: 14 residues. TCRdb's copy holds only in-frame clones and misses some; the assay was immunoSEQ multiplex PCR. The sample consists of a few hundred thousand clones, more than 80% of them appearing once. The chain carries TRBV7-6 and TRBJ1-1; TRBD1 matches at 7 bases. The receptor comes from an adult in good health. Source: peripheral blood, taken on day 0 of AZD1222 vaccination. In nucleotides, the CDR3 is TGTGCCAGCAGCTTAGACAGGGGTGGCACTGAAGCTTTCTTT. Protein: CASSLDRGGTEAFF. The full variable domain, rest sourced from reference TRBV7-6 and TRBJ1-1, is GAGVSQSPRYKVTKRGQDVALRCDPISGHVSLYWYRQALGQGPEFLTYFNYEAQQDKSGLPNDRFSAERPEGSISTLTIQRTEQRDSAMYRCASSLDRGGTEAFFGQGTRLTVV.